The 4 T cell receptor beta chains below come from one sample, sequenced in a study of blood T cell repertoires in COVID-19. Repertoires were generated with immunoSEQ multiplex PCR, while TCRdb's copy carries only in-frame clones and drops some. Of 90,000 to 100,000 clones in the sample, approximately 80% were seen once. The source material was peripheral blood. The receptors originated from a man aged 55 to 70 with acute or convalescent COVID-19.

This rearrangement joins TRBV7-7 to TRBJ2-2; D remains ambiguous. This CDR3 has 16 residues. V lost 3 bases, J lost 6 bases, and 17 bases lay in between. Looked up from germline, CDR1 is SSHAT and CDR2 is FNYEAQ (reference sequence). CDR3 bases: TGTGCCAGCAGCTTTAGCAACCCTTCGAATCCCGGGGAGCTGTTTTTT. Residues: CASSFSNPSNPGELFF.

V gene TRBV19 combines with J gene TRBJ2-3; no clear D gene. There are 13 residues in the CDR3. Looked up from germline, CDR1 is LNHDA and CDR2 is SQIVND (reference sequence). Deletions cut 6 bases from V and 0 bases from J, with 7 bases between. CDR3 sequence reads: CASRKSSTDTQYF. DNA of the CDR3: TGTGCCAGTAGAAAGAGTAGCACAGATACGCAGTATTTT.

DNA of the CDR3: TGCGCCAGCACCCCGCGGGGCGGTACAAGCCAAGGCGGGCAGTACAATGAGCAGTTCTTC. It specifies CASTPRGGTSQGGQYNEQFF. The V gene is TRBV5-1, the J gene TRBJ2-1, with a possible D match to TRBD2 (6 bases). The CDR3 extends over 20 amino acids. V dropped 6 bases and J dropped 4 bases, with 32 bases sitting between them. Germline-derived CDR1 and CDR2 are SGHRS and YFSETQ. Filled out from reference TRBV5-1 and TRBJ2-1, the complete variable domain reads KAGVTQTPRYLIKTRGQQVTLSCSPISGHRSVSWYQQTPGQGLQFLFEYFSETQRNKGNFPGRFSGRQFSNSRSEMNVSTLELGDSALYLCASTPRGGTSQGGQYNEQFFGPGTRLTVL.

The chain has TRBV5-1 and TRBJ1-2; TRBD1 might be the D (6 bases). The germline gives CDR1 SGHRS, CDR2 YFSETQ. This CDR3 is built from 15 residues. V was pared by 5 bases and J by 1 base, with 15 bases between. The CDR3 is CASRPQGGLNYGYTF. CDR3 sequence (DNA): TGCGCCAGCAGACCACAGGGCGGGCTTAACTATGGCTACACCTTC.